This T cell receptor (beta chain) stems from a study of PD-L1 blockade in urothelial cancer. Synthetically made TCR analog templates were put into each PCR as spikes. The data were produced by immunoSEQ multiplex PCR, yet TCRdb's version contains in-frame clones alone and is incomplete. The data contain under 45,000 clones, 82% of them seen just once; the ten biggest clones take up around 19%. Germline CDR1 SGHDT, CDR2 YYEEEE. This CDR3 has 15 amino acids. V was clipped by 4 bases and J by 2 bases; unmatched bases: 5. Disease in patients was locally advanced or metastatic urothelial carcinoma. Each patient gave between 1 and 8 samples, pretreatment and on-treatment.

The origin of this receptor is a man aged 60-69 years with urothelial cancer. The sample here was PBMCs, taken around atezolizumab (anti-PD-L1) treatment. The gene calls are TRBV5-6 and TRBJ2-1; 8 bases line up with TRBD1. The CDR3 sequence: CASSLGTGPYNEQFF. The CDR3 coding sequence is TGTGCCAGCAGCCTGGGGACAGGACCCTACAATGAGCAGTTCTTC.